A selection of T cell receptor beta chains follows, all from one sample in a study of vaccination and CD4 T cells after COVID-19. Via MiXCR, TCRdb re-called the PCR reads, giving one row per CDR3 protein. The sample has 15,000 to 20,000 distinct CDR3 sequences, approximately 53% seen once. These TCRs are of unknown antigen specificity. What was sequenced was CD4+ T cells from blood, cultured in vitro. The source is a human donor who had recovered from COVID-19. The CDR3 runs from the conserved cysteine through the conserved F or W. A D gene is named only where the DNA matches it firmly. A row's size may be missing; if present it is once, few, many or a size class.

size: NA
D: TRBD1
J: TRBJ1-6
V: TRBV27
CDR3: CASSLRTGWSLSYNSPLHF
DNA: TGTGCCAGCAGCCTCAGGACAGGGTGGTCTCTCTCCTATAATTCACCCCTCCACTTT

size: NA
D: NA
J: TRBJ1-5
V: TRBV21-1
CDR3: CASTRTGVGCQPQHF
DNA: TGTGCCAGCACCAGGACAGGGGTTGGATGTCAGCCCCAGCATTTT

size: NA
D: NA
J: TRBJ2-7
V: TRBV27
CDR3: CASRASGVSYEQYF
DNA: TGTGCCAGCAGAGCTTCAGGGGTATCCTACGAGCAGTACTTC

size: NA
D: NA
J: TRBJ2-2
V: TRBV5-4
CDR3: CASSKDIDTGELFF
DNA: TGTGCCAGCAGCAAGGACATAGACACCGGGGAGCTGTTTTTT

size: NA
D: TRBD1
J: TRBJ1-3
V: TRBV5-1
CDR3: CASRAGGTSGNTIYF
DNA: TGCGCCAGCAGGGCAGGGGGAACCTCTGGAAACACCATATATTTT

size: NA
D: NA
J: TRBJ2-1
V: TRBV7-3
CDR3: CASSLTSKGEQFF
DNA: TGTGCCAGCAGCTTAACCTCTAAGGGTGAGCAGTTCTTC

size: NA
D: TRBD2
J: TRBJ2-4
V: TRBV20-1
CDR3: CSARDPTSGLAKNIQYF
DNA: TGCAGTGCTAGGGACCCGACTAGCGGCTTAGCCAAAAACATTCAGTACTTC

size: once
D: TRBD1
J: TRBJ1-3
V: TRBV6-1
CDR3: CASSLGQGDPGNTIYF
DNA: TGTGCCAGCAGTCTCGGACAGGGGGATCCTGGAAACACCATATATTTT

size: few
D: TRBD1
J: TRBJ1-2
V: TRBV30
CDR3: CAWTHRGGSYGYTF
DNA: TGTGCCTGGACCCACAGAGGGGGCTCATATGGCTACACCTTC

size: NA
D: TRBD2
J: TRBJ2-3
V: TRBV20-1
CDR3: CSPLTSGSSDTQYF
DNA: TGCAGCCCGTTGACTAGCGGGAGTTCGGATACGCAGTATTTT

size: NA
D: TRBD1
J: TRBJ2-4
V: TRBV19
CDR3: CASSIEAVTGRGKQYF
DNA: TGTGCCAGTAGTATAGAAGCGGTGACAGGGAGAGGGAAACAGTACTTC

size: NA
D: NA
J: TRBJ2-7
V: TRBV7-2
CDR3: CASSPGPYEQYF
DNA: TGTGCCAGCAGCCCCGGACCCTACGAGCAGTACTTC

size: NA
D: NA
J: TRBJ1-1
V: TRBV10-2
CDR3: CASRQVSLNTEAFF
DNA: TGCGCCAGCAGGCAAGTCAGTCTGAACACTGAAGCTTTCTTT

size: NA
D: NA
J: TRBJ1-1
V: TRBV6-2/TRBV6-3
CDR3: CASSYERNTEAFF
DNA: TGTGCCAGCAGTTACGAACGGAACACTGAAGCTTTCTTT

size: NA
D: NA
J: TRBJ1-2
V: TRBV19
CDR3: CASSARPPGTRNYGYTF
DNA: TGTGCCAGTAGTGCAAGACCCCCGGGAACCCGAAACTATGGCTACACCTTC

size: NA
D: NA
J: TRBJ2-7
V: TRBV11-2
CDR3: CASSLRGRDSFYEQYF
DNA: TGTGCCAGCAGCTTAAGGGGGCGGGACAGTTTCTACGAGCAGTACTTC

size: NA
D: NA
J: TRBJ1-5
V: TRBV7-2
CDR3: CASSLGRSEGPQHF
DNA: TGTGCCAGCAGCCTTGGACGGTCCGAAGGGCCCCAGCATTTT

size: NA
D: TRBD1
J: TRBJ2-7
V: TRBV19
CDR3: CASSRTDRSYEQYF
DNA: TGTGCCAGTAGTAGGACGGACAGGTCCTACGAGCAGTACTTC

size: NA
D: NA
J: TRBJ1-3
V: TRBV30
CDR3: CACPRGGDAGNTIYF
DNA: TGTGCCTGCCCCCGGGGGGGGGACGCTGGAAACACCATATATTTT

size: NA
D: NA
J: TRBJ1-2
V: TRBV20-1
CDR3: CSPFRSYGYTF
DNA: TGCAGTCCTTTCCGGTCCTATGGCTACACCTTC

size: NA
D: NA
J: TRBJ2-5
V: TRBV5-1
CDR3: CASRDPPQETQYF
DNA: TGCGCCAGCAGGGATCCCCCACAAGAGACCCAGTACTTC

size: NA
D: TRBD1
J: TRBJ1-5
V: TRBV6-1
CDR3: CASTDRGRGPEQPQHF
DNA: TGTGCCAGCACCGATCGTGGCAGGGGGCCGGAGCAGCCCCAGCATTTT

size: NA
D: NA
J: TRBJ2-5
V: TRBV18
CDR3: CASSPGETQYF
DNA: TGTGCCAGCTCACCCGGGGAGACCCAGTACTTC

size: NA
D: NA
J: TRBJ1-1
V: TRBV10-2
CDR3: CASSDRGNTEAFF
DNA: TGCGCCAGCAGTGATAGGGGGAACACTGAAGCTTTCTTT